This is a list of T cell receptor beta chains from one sample in a study of T-cell reconstitution after alpha-beta-depleted transplantation in children. From the PCR reads, TCRdb called clonotypes with MiXCR, one entry per CDR3 protein. In the table there are 580,000 or so distinct CDR3 sequences, more than 20% of which are singletons. The specimen comprised PBMCs, mostly from graft donor cells, sampled 360 days after TCRalphabeta/CD19-depleted stem cell transplant. Receptors were obtained from a boy under three years old who had a stem cell transplant for acute myeloid leukemia, so the T cells may come from the graft donor. Both conserved end residues are part of each CDR3. Fields, in order: V gene, clone size, J gene, D gene, CDR3 protein, CDR3 DNA. A D gene is named only where the DNA matches it firmly. Clone size is given for some rows only: seen once, a few or many times, or a class if the clone is expanded.

v_call: TRBV5-6
clone_size: -
j_call: TRBJ2-7
d_call: -
cdr3_aa: CASSPLQGGAEQYF
cdr3_nt: TGTGCCAGCAGCCCCTTACAGGGTGGAGCGGAGCAGTACTTC

v_call: TRBV29-1
clone_size: many
j_call: TRBJ2-3
d_call: TRBD2
cdr3_aa: CSPGLAGTDTQYF
cdr3_nt: TGCAGCCCGGGACTAGCGGGGACAGATACGCAGTATTTT

v_call: TRBV7-8
clone_size: -
j_call: TRBJ2-6
d_call: -
cdr3_aa: CASSLADLRANVLTF
cdr3_nt: TGTGCCAGCAGCTTAGCGGACCTTAGGGCCAACGTCCTGACTTTC

v_call: TRBV15
clone_size: few
j_call: TRBJ2-4
d_call: -
cdr3_aa: CATSRDSRGGNIQYF
cdr3_nt: TGTGCCACCAGCAGAGATTCGAGGGGCGGAAACATTCAGTACTTC

v_call: TRBV4-3
clone_size: -
j_call: TRBJ1-1
d_call: -
cdr3_aa: CASSHDSGGIEAFF
cdr3_nt: TGCGCCAGCAGCCATGACAGCGGGGGGATTGAAGCTTTCTTT

v_call: TRBV12-3/TRBV12-4
clone_size: few
j_call: TRBJ1-2
d_call: -
cdr3_aa: CASTPRPFSDGYTF
cdr3_nt: TGTGCCAGCACCCCTAGACCTTTTTCTGATGGCTACACCTTC

v_call: TRBV21-1
clone_size: -
j_call: TRBJ1-5
d_call: -
cdr3_aa: CAITQQRGDIRNQPQHF
cdr3_nt: TGTGCCATCACCCAGCAACGAGGGGACATACGCAATCAGCCCCAGCATTTT

v_call: TRBV12-3/TRBV12-4
clone_size: -
j_call: TRBJ1-5
d_call: -
cdr3_aa: CASSVGQTNQPQHF
cdr3_nt: TGTGCCAGCAGTGTTGGACAGACCAATCAGCCCCAGCATTTT

v_call: TRBV18
clone_size: many
j_call: TRBJ1-1
d_call: -
cdr3_aa: CASSPGQNTEAFF
cdr3_nt: TGTGCCAGCTCACCTGGGCAAAACACTGAAGCTTTCTTT

v_call: TRBV20-1
clone_size: few
j_call: TRBJ1-4
d_call: -
cdr3_aa: CSASIVATNEKLFF
cdr3_nt: TGCAGTGCTAGCATAGTTGCAACTAATGAAAAACTGTTTTTT

v_call: TRBV4-3
clone_size: -
j_call: TRBJ1-5
d_call: -
cdr3_aa: CASSQVADQPQHF
cdr3_nt: TGCGCCAGCAGCCAAGTAGCAGATCAGCCCCAGCATTTT

v_call: TRBV29-1
clone_size: many
j_call: TRBJ2-6
d_call: -
cdr3_aa: CSVAGAGANVLTF
cdr3_nt: TGCAGCGTTGCTGGGGCCGGGGCCAACGTCCTGACTTTC

v_call: TRBV3-1
clone_size: many
j_call: TRBJ1-5
d_call: -
cdr3_aa: CASSQGGRAGPQHF
cdr3_nt: TGTGCCAGCAGCCAAGGAGGGAGGGCCGGGCCCCAGCATTTT

v_call: TRBV6-5
clone_size: few
j_call: TRBJ1-2
d_call: -
cdr3_aa: CASSYRQLYGYTF
cdr3_nt: TGTGCCAGCAGTTACCGACAGCTCTATGGCTACACCTTC

v_call: TRBV20-1
clone_size: -
j_call: TRBJ2-1
d_call: -
cdr3_aa: CSARDPQKYNEQFF
cdr3_nt: TGCAGTGCTAGAGATCCCCAGAAGTACAATGAGCAGTTCTTC

v_call: TRBV29-1
clone_size: -
j_call: TRBJ2-2
d_call: -
cdr3_aa: CSGSSDGTGDLFF
cdr3_nt: TGCAGCGGATCGTCGGACGGGACCGGGGACCTGTTTTTT

v_call: TRBV6-5
clone_size: few
j_call: TRBJ1-4
d_call: -
cdr3_aa: CASSYESGTEKLFF
cdr3_nt: TGTGCCAGCAGTTACGAAAGTGGCACTGAAAAACTGTTTTTT

v_call: TRBV6-1
clone_size: few
j_call: TRBJ1-6
d_call: -
cdr3_aa: CATFGLSSPLHF
cdr3_nt: TGTGCCACTTTCGGGCTTTCTTCACCCCTCCACTTT

v_call: TRBV7-3
clone_size: -
j_call: TRBJ2-2
d_call: -
cdr3_aa: CASSLTPSTGELFF
cdr3_nt: TGTGCCAGCAGCTTAACTCCCAGCACCGGGGAGCTGTTTTTT

v_call: TRBV5-1
clone_size: few
j_call: TRBJ2-1
d_call: -
cdr3_aa: CASSWGFGGNSNNEQFF
cdr3_nt: TGCGCCAGCAGCTGGGGATTTGGGGGGAATTCAAACAATGAGCAGTTCTTC

v_call: TRBV7-2
clone_size: -
j_call: TRBJ2-5
d_call: TRBD2
cdr3_aa: CASSLRLAQLQETQYF
cdr3_nt: TGTGCCAGCAGCTTACGACTAGCGCAACTCCAAGAGACCCAGTACTTC

v_call: TRBV28
clone_size: few
j_call: TRBJ1-1
d_call: TRBD1
cdr3_aa: CASRTRGRNTEAFF
cdr3_nt: TGTGCCAGCAGAACGAGGGGGCGGAACACTGAAGCTTTCTTT

v_call: TRBV7-2
clone_size: -
j_call: TRBJ2-7
d_call: -
cdr3_aa: CASSLEGGFYEQYF
cdr3_nt: TGTGCCAGCAGCTTAGAAGGAGGATTCTACGAGCAGTACTTC

v_call: TRBV12-3/TRBV12-4
clone_size: many
j_call: TRBJ1-1
d_call: TRBD1
cdr3_aa: CASRSGGYTEAFF
cdr3_nt: TGTGCCAGCAGATCAGGGGGTTACACTGAAGCTTTCTTT

v_call: TRBV10-3
clone_size: many
j_call: TRBJ2-7
d_call: -
cdr3_aa: CAISDPERGRGGYEQYF
cdr3_nt: TGTGCCATCAGTGATCCGGAGAGGGGGCGCGGGGGGTACGAGCAGTACTTC